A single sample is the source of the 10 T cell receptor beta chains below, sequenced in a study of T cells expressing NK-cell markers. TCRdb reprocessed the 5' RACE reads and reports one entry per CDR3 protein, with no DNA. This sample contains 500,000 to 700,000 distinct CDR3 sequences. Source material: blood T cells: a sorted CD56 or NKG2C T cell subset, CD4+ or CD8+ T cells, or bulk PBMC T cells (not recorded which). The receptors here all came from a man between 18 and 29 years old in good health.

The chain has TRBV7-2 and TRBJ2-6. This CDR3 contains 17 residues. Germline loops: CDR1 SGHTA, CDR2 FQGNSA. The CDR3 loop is CASSLGQIVSGANVLTF.

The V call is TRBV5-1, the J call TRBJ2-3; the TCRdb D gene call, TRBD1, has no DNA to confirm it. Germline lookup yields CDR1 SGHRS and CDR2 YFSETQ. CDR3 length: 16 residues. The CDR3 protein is CASSLYGTGTTDTQYF.

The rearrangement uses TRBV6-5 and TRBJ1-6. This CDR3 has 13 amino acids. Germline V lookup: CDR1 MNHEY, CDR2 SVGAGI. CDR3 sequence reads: CASTTDYNSPLHF.

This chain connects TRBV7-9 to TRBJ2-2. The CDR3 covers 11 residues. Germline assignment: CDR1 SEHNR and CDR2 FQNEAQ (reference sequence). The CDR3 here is CASLKDGELFF. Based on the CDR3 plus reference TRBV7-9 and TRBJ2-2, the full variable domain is DTGVSQNPRHKITKRGQNVTFRCDPISEHNRLYWYRQTLGQGPEFLTYFQNEAQLEKSRLLSDRFSAERPKGSFSTLEIQRTEQGDSAMYLCASLKDGELFFGEGSRLTVL.

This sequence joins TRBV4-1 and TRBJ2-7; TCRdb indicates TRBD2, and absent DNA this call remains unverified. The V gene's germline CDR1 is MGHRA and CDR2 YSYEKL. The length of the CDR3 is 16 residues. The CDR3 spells CASSQDFPLAGYEQYF.

CDR3 amino acids: CASSLSSYYYEQYF. The genes are TRBV28 and TRBJ2-7. Germline CDR1 and CDR2: MDHEN and SYDVKM. This CDR3 region has 14 residues.

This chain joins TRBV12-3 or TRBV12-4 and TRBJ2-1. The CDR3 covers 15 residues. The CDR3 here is CASSFSVGAYNEQFF.

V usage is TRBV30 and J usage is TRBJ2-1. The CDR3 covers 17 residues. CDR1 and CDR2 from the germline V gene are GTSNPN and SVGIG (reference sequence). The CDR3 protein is CAWSVLSPTLSYNEQFF.

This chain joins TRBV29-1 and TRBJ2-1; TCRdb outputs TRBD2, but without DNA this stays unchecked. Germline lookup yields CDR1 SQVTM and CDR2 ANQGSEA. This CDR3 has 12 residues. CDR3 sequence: CSTRRGGNEQFF.

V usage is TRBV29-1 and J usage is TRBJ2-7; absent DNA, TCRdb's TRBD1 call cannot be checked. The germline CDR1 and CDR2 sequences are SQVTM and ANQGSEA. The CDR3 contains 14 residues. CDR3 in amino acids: CSVEKPGTIYEQYF.